This T cell receptor (beta chain) was documented in a study of shared clonotypes between healthy human individuals. Study-level background: Three men and a couple of women, aged 18 to 49, were donors. Study-wide points: The authors expected sequencing depth to affect clonotype sharing among donors.

Only Caucasian adults living in Nashville, Tennessee served as donors. Trimming shortened V by 0 bases and J by 1 base, and 8 bases separated the two germline ends. Germline loops: CDR1 SGHDT, CDR2 YYEEEE. The CDR3 loop spans 15 amino acids. The assay was immunoSEQ multiplex PCR, and TCRdb's table has in-frame clones only and misses some. The sample includes almost 750,000 clones, roughly 72% of them seen just once. Remarks on this clone: Its specificity is unknown.

The specimen sequenced was memory CD4+ T cells sorted from blood. Indicated subset: CD45RA-negative fraction. The genes are TRBV5-6 and TRBJ2-1; TRBD1 is a possible D gene (5 bases). This sequence was found in a woman between 25 and 40 years old in good health. The CDR3 region is CASSLGQQSYNEQFF. The CDR3 DNA reads TGTGCCAGCAGCTTGGGACAGCAATCCTACAATGAGCAGTTCTTC. Full variable domain (remainder filled in from reference TRBV5-6 and TRBJ2-1): DAGVTQSPTHLIKTRGQQVTLRCSPKSGHDTVSWYQQALGQGPQFIFQYYEEEERQRGNFPDRFSGHQFPNYSSELNVNALLLGDSALYLCASSLGQQSYNEQFFGPGTRLTVL.